These 18 T cell receptor beta chains share one sample of origin, sequenced in a study of cytomegalovirus exposure and HLA in healthy donors (dated by TCRdb to about 2017). Library prep was done by the immunoSEQ multiplex PCR assay. A mixture of 60 forward primers for TCR Vbeta segments and 13 reverse primers for TCR Jbeta segments was used in the multiplex PCR. Imported from immuneACCESS, the table was reduced by TCRdb to in-frame sequences with V and J called. These copies leave out some clones; in studies compared against another copy, an unresolved V gene accounts for under half, and the cause of the remainder is not known. The sample table contains roughly 140,000 clones; only one count was recorded for roughly 65% of them. The ten largest clones take up approximately 1.6% of the sample. The sample taken for sequencing was PBMCs. The origin of the receptors is a woman aged 25-40 years in good health and CMV-seronegative.

This clone was counted a few times. The chain carries TRBV19 and TRBJ2-2; 9 bases match TRBD1. V trimming: 5 bases; J trimming: 3 bases; junction bases outside the gene matches: 4. CDR1 and CDR2 (germline): LNHDA, SQIVND (reference sequence). This CDR3 is 15 amino acids long. This chain's CDR3 is CASSQQGADTGELFF. CDR3 coding DNA: TGTGCCAGTAGTCAACAGGGGGCCGACACCGGGGAGCTGTTTTTT. The variable domain in full, with the rest retrieved from reference TRBV19 and TRBJ2-2, is DGGITQSPKYLFRKEGQNVTLSCEQNLNHDAMYWYRQDPGQGLRLIYYSQIVNDFQKGDIAEGYSVSREKKESFPLTVTSAQKNPTAFYLCASSQQGADTGELFFGEGSRLTVL.

The chain combines TRBV19 with TRBJ2-5, with a possible D match to TRBD1 (6 bases). The last part of the DNA fits TRBJ2-7 better; the J call may be wrong. Looked up from germline, CDR1 is LNHDA and CDR2 is SQIVND (reference sequence). CDR3 length equals 13 residues. CDR3 nucleotide sequence: TGTGCCAGTAGTGGAACAGGGTCCCACGAGCAGTACTTC. Protein: CASSGTGSHEQYF.

The chain has TRBV5-3 and TRBJ2-3; 12 bases fit TRBD2. TRBV5-3 is treated as an ORF (open reading frame) with a function not yet certain. The CDR3 length is 16 residues. The V and J ends lost 7 bases and 3 bases, in that order; junction bases with no gene match: 9. CDR3 DNA sequence: TGTGCCAGACCAAGGGGACTAGCGGGCCCTACAGATACGCAGTATTTT. This sequence encodes CARPRGLAGPTDTQYF.

V and J are TRBV18 and TRBJ2-7; 7 nucleotides align to TRBD1. CDR1 is KGHSH, CDR2 LQKENI, per germline. This CDR3 spans 12 amino acids. V was pared by 3 bases and J by 4 bases, with 0 bases of the junction left unmatched. This CDR3 reads CASSPDRYEQYV. CDR3 coding DNA: TGTGCCAGCTCACCGGACAGGTACGAGCAGTACGTC.

The chain has TRBV28 and TRBJ2-1; 10 bases fit TRBD1. The CDR3 is 15 amino acids. Germline V gene data show CDR1 as MDHEN and CDR2 as SYDVKM. V shed 4 bases, J shed 4 bases, and the junction held 4 bases outside the gene matches. CDR3 region: CASSWTGGEYNEQFF. The CDR3 nucleotides read TGTGCCAGCAGTTGGACAGGGGGGGAATACAATGAGCAGTTCTTC.

This clone appeared a few times. The rearrangement joins TRBV28 to TRBJ1-1; D is ambiguous. The germline gives CDR1 MDHEN, CDR2 SYDVKM. Trimming cost V 3 bases and J 1 base, with 6 bases left between them. The CDR3 runs 13 residues. The CDR3: CASSFLENTEAFF. CDR3 coding DNA: TGTGCCAGCAGTTTTTTAGAGAACACTGAAGCTTTCTTT.

This clone was found a few times. V gene TRBV25-1 combines with J gene TRBJ2-2, with a weak D call TRBD1 (5 bases). CDR3 size: 17 residues. V was clipped by 1 base and J by 1 base, with 13 bases between them. The germline V gene encodes CDR1 MGHDK and CDR2 SYGVNS. The chain's CDR3 is CASSESMDTVNTGELFF. CDR3 DNA: TGTGCCAGCAGTGAATCAATGGACACCGTGAACACCGGGGAGCTGTTTTTT.

The count of this clone is one. V usage is TRBV27 and J usage is TRBJ2-3; TRBD2 matches 9 bases. CDR1 is MNHEY, CDR2 SMNVEV, per germline (reference sequence). V lost 2 bases to trimming and J lost 5 bases; unmatched junction nucleotides: 11. The CDR3 has 17 amino acids. CDR3 DNA sequence: TGTGCCAGCAGTTTAGACCTGGCGGGGGGGCGTGGAGATACGCAGTATTTT. It translates to CASSLDLAGGRGDTQYF.

The chain carries TRBV7-9 and TRBJ2-7, with a tentative D call TRBD1 (5 bases). Germline V gene lookup returns CDR1 SEHNR and CDR2 FQNEAQ (reference sequence). The CDR3 length is 14 residues. V lost 1 base and J lost 0, with 7 bases in between. The CDR3 DNA reads as TGTGCCAGCAGCTTAGGACAGAGCTCCTACGAGCAGTACTTC. Translating it yields CASSLGQSSYEQYF.

V usage is TRBV29-1 and J usage is TRBJ1-1, with 11 nucleotides matching TRBD1. This CDR3 spans 12 amino acids. In germline, CDR1 is SQVTM, CDR2 ANQGSEA. The V segment lost 6 bases and the J segment 7 bases; nucleotides outside the gene matches: 4. CDR3 protein: CSVTDRGREAFF. In nucleotides, the CDR3 is TGCAGCGTGACGGACAGGGGGCGTGAAGCTTTCTTT.

This clone was counted once. The rearrangement joins TRBV7-2 to TRBJ1-5; D not certain. The CDR3 has 12 amino acids. Germline V lookup: CDR1 SGHTA, CDR2 FQGNSA. V gave up 5 bases and J gave up 4 bases, with 6 bases separating them. CDR3 sequence reads: CASSGPNQPQHF. The CDR3 bases are TGTGCCAGCAGCGGCCCGAATCAGCCCCAGCATTTT. The full variable domain, its missing parts supplied by reference TRBV7-2 and TRBJ1-5, is GAGVSQSPSNKVTEKGKDVELRCDPISGHTALYWYRQSLGQGLEFLIYFQGNSAPDKSGLPSDRFSAERTGGSVSTLTIQRTQQEDSAVYLCASSGPNQPQHFGDGTRLSIL.

This clone occurred a few times. J is TRBJ2-7 and V is TRBV11-2; TRBD1 matches 8 bases. The CDR3 runs to 14 residues. The ends lost 5 bases at V and 0 bases at J; junction bases unmatched: 3. Germline values: CDR1 SGHAT, CDR2 FQNNGV. CDR3 sequence reads: CASSPDRASYEQYV. As DNA, the CDR3 is TGTGCCAGCAGCCCGGACAGGGCCTCCTACGAGCAGTACGTC.

The rearrangement joins TRBV29-1 to TRBJ2-5; a possible D gene is TRBD2 (5 bases). The CDR3 consists of 11 residues. In germline, CDR1 is SQVTM, CDR2 ANQGSEA. Trimming removed 7 bases from V and 2 bases from J, with 8 bases in between. CDR3 nucleotide sequence: TGCAGCGCCTCGGGGCAAGAGACCCAGTACTTC. It specifies CSASGQETQYF.

The chain couples TRBV18 to TRBJ1-3; D might be TRBD1 (5 bases). The CDR3 consists of 16 residues. CDR1 and CDR2 from the germline V gene are KGHSH and LQKENI. V was trimmed by 2 bases and J by 0 bases, leaving 11 bases between them. CDR3 loop: CASSPIGDVSGNTIYF. CDR3 nucleotides: TGTGCCAGCTCACCAATAGGGGATGTCTCTGGAAACACCATATATTTT.

The V call is TRBV7-2, the J call TRBJ1-1; no clear D gene. Germline assignment: CDR1 SGHTA and CDR2 FQGNSA. V lost 4 bases and J lost 0, with 9 bases in between. This CDR3 has 14 amino acids. The DNA of the CDR3 is TGTGCCAGCAGCTCTCGGGTGATGAACACTGAAGCTTTCTTT. It encodes CASSSRVMNTEAFF.

This chain uses TRBV28 with TRBJ1-2; 7 bases line up with TRBD1. Germline values: CDR1 MDHEN, CDR2 SYDVKM. The CDR3 runs to 14 residues. Germline trimming cut 7 bases from V and 3 bases from J; bases unmatched to any gene: 8. This chain's CDR3 is CASIPGGVDYGYTF. DNA for the CDR3: TGTGCCAGCATCCCAGGGGGAGTCGACTATGGCTACACCTTC.

The chain employs TRBV2 and TRBJ1-5; D is perhaps TRBD1 (5 bases). The CDR3 loop spans 11 amino acids. In germline, CDR1 is SNHLY, CDR2 FYNNEI. The V end was cut by 6 bases, the J end by 11 bases, with 11 bases between. This chain's CDR3 is CASRGGGSQHF. CDR3 sequence (DNA): TGTGCCAGCAGGGGGGGAGGGTCCCAGCATTTT. Complete variable domain (other parts from reference TRBV2 and TRBJ1-5): EPEVTQTPSHQVTQMGQEVILRCVPISNHLYFYWYRQILGQKVEFLVSFYNNEISEKSEIFDDQFSVERPDGSNFTLKIRSTKLEDSAMYFCASRGGGSQHFGDGTRLSIL.

The table lists this clone with a few counts. This sequence joins TRBV4-3 and TRBJ2-2; the D gene is possibly TRBD1 (6 bases). Germline CDR1 LGHNA, CDR2 YSLEER. This CDR3 has 15 amino acids. V was shortened by 6 bases and J by 3 bases, with 14 bases between the two germline ends. This CDR3 is CASSDSDRHTGELFF. In nucleotides, the CDR3 is TGCGCCAGCAGTGACTCGGACAGACACACCGGGGAGCTGTTTTTT.